A single sample gave rise to the 27 T cell receptor beta chains below, sequenced in a study of shared clonotypes between healthy human individuals (dated by TCRdb to the early 2020s). CD8 naive samples consisted of CD45RO-negative cells that were positively selected for CCR7, yielding a CD45RA+CCR7+ population without TemRA cells. The library came from the immunoSEQ multiplex PCR assay. TCRdb limited this immuneACCESS table to in-frame rearrangements with V and J called. A share of clones is missing; checked studies link under half to unresolved V genes, and the rest is unexplained. The sample data list approximately 810,000 clones, and around 92% of these were observed just once. The top ten hold around 24% of the sample. Sequenced input: naive CD8+ T cells sorted from blood. The cell subset or site label here, explained by the study, means: CD45RA+CCR7+. The receptors derive from a young man in good health.

V gene TRBV28 combines with J gene TRBJ2-7, with no clear D. Germline V gene lookup returns CDR1 MDHEN and CDR2 SYDVKM. CDR3 size: 13 residues. The germline V and J ends were trimmed by 8 bases and 3 bases, with 14 bases remaining between them. The CDR3 loop is CASPLLGFYEQYF. The CDR3 DNA is TGTGCCAGCCCCTTATTGGGGTTCTACGAGCAGTACTTC.

The chain carries TRBV27 and TRBJ1-5; D not certain. The length of the CDR3 is 14 residues. V lost 0 bases to trimming and J lost 3 bases, with 6 bases between them. In germline, CDR1 is MNHEY, CDR2 SMNVEV (reference sequence). CDR3 amino acids: CASSLSEVNQPQHF. CDR3 in DNA: TGTGCCAGCAGTTTATCGGAAGTCAATCAGCCCCAGCATTTT.

The V gene is TRBV6-5, the J gene TRBJ2-1; 8 bases are a match to TRBD1. Trimming cost V 5 bases and J 3 bases; bases outside gene matches: 6. CDR3 size: 15 residues. The germline V gene encodes CDR1 MNHEY and CDR2 SVGAGI. CDR3 nucleotide sequence: TGTGCCAGCAGTACGACAGGGGATTTCTACAATGAGCAGTTCTTC. Protein sequence: CASSTTGDFYNEQFF.

The V call is TRBV5-1, the J call TRBJ1-1; possibly TRBD1 for D (5 bases). Germline values: CDR1 SGHRS, CDR2 YFSETQ. CDR3 length: 18 residues. Trimming shortened V by 4 bases and J by 0 bases, and 22 bases separated the two germline ends. The chain's CDR3 is CASSPVVNTGYMNTEAFF. The CDR3 nucleotides are TGCGCCAGCAGCCCGGTAGTGAACACAGGTTATATGAACACTGAAGCTTTCTTT.

This clone was counted once. The chain joins TRBV27 to TRBJ1-2, with TRBD1 as a possible D gene (5 bases). V lost 2 bases and J 8 bases, leaving 15 bases between the germline ends. In germline, CDR1 is MNHEY, CDR2 SMNVEV (reference sequence). This CDR3 has 14 amino acids. In DNA form, the CDR3 reads TGTGCCAGCAGTTTACGGGGGGGTGCTAGGGGCTACACCTTC. Its protein is CASSLRGGARGYTF.

The rearrangement joins TRBV28 to TRBJ2-7, with TRBD2 matching over 11 bases. The CDR3 has 17 amino acids. Germline lookup yields CDR1 MDHEN and CDR2 SYDVKM. J was trimmed by 4 bases and V by 3 bases; bases with no gene match: 11. CDR3 nucleotides: TGTGCCAGCAGTTTCCCCCTTTCGACTAGCGGGACGTACGAGCAGTACTTC. It encodes CASSFPLSTSGTYEQYF.

CDR3 bases: TGTGCCAGCGAAACTAGCGGGAAGGGTGAGCAGTTCTTC. Its translation: CASETSGKGEQFF. The chain joins TRBV7-9 to TRBJ2-1; TRBD2 aligns across 10 bases. The length of the CDR3 is 13 residues. Germline V gene data show CDR1 as SEHNR and CDR2 as FQNEAQ (reference sequence). The ends lost 8 bases at V and 9 bases at J; junction bases unmatched: 7.

The genes are TRBV28 and TRBJ2-1; the D gene is possibly TRBD2 (6 bases). The CDR3 sequence is 15 residues long. V shed 3 bases and J shed 6 bases, with 15 bases lying between them. Germline CDR1 reads MDHEN; CDR2 reads SYDVKM. CDR3 protein: CASSFFGSVPNEQFF. The CDR3, as DNA: TGTGCCAGCAGTTTCTTCGGGAGTGTCCCCAATGAGCAGTTCTTC. Together with reference TRBV28 and TRBJ2-1, the CDR3 gives the full variable domain: DVKVTQSSRYLVKRTGEKVFLECVQDMDHENMFWYRQDPGLGLRLIYFSYDVKMKEKGDIPEGYSVSREKKERFSLILESASTNQTSMYLCASSFFGSVPNEQFFGPGTRLTVL.

The gene calls are TRBV4-1 and TRBJ1-1; D remains unclear. V was clipped by 3 bases and J by 1 base, with 12 bases between them. CDR1 is MGHRA and CDR2 is YSYEKL in the germline V gene. This CDR3 has 15 residues. The CDR3 DNA reads TGCGCCAGCAGCCAGAACAGACAAGGGAACACTGAAGCTTTCTTT. Translating it yields CASSQNRQGNTEAFF.

V gene TRBV7-9 combines with J gene TRBJ1-1; possible D gene TRBD1, 6 bases. This CDR3 spans 14 amino acids. V dropped 4 bases and J dropped 7 bases, with 16 bases sitting between them. CDR1 is SEHNR, CDR2 FQNEAQ, per germline (reference sequence). The CDR3 is CASSSTDRQDEAFF. The CDR3 DNA reads TGTGCCAGCAGCTCCACGGACAGACAAGATGAAGCTTTCTTT.

The chain has TRBV5-1 and TRBJ2-1, with D hard to call. This CDR3 has 16 amino acids. Germline CDR1 reads SGHRS; CDR2 reads YFSETQ. V lost 0 bases and J lost 8, with 18 bases in between. The CDR3, as DNA: TGCGCCAGCAGCTTGGAGCCCGGACCGGATATTGATGAGCAGTTCTTC. Translated, it gives CASSLEPGPDIDEQFF.

In its sample, this clone was seen once. The CDR3 here is CAWSAGGDQPQHF. In DNA form, the CDR3 reads TGTGCCTGGAGTGCCGGGGGGGATCAGCCCCAGCATTTT. The V gene is TRBV30, the J gene TRBJ1-5; D may be TRBD1 (5 bases). The CDR3 is 13 residues long. From germline, CDR1 is GTSNPN and CDR2 SVGIG (reference sequence). Trimming removed 1 base from V and 5 bases from J, with 9 bases in between.

The chain uses TRBV27 and TRBJ2-3; no clear D. The CDR3 is 12 residues long. Per the germline V gene, CDR1 is MNHEY and CDR2 is SMNVEV (reference sequence). V was pared by 7 bases and J by 4 bases, with 9 bases between. The CDR3 reads CASTSGSDTQYF. The CDR3 DNA reads TGTGCCAGCACCTCCGGGTCAGATACGCAGTATTTT.

The V call is TRBV10-3, the J call TRBJ2-7; TRBD1 matches at 7 bases. V lost 5 bases and J lost 3; bases outside the gene matches: 4. This CDR3 is 13 amino acids long. Per the germline V gene, CDR1 is ENHRY and CDR2 is SYGVKD. CDR3 in amino acids: CAISTGTVYEQYF. The CDR3 DNA sequence: TGTGCCATCAGTACCGGGACAGTCTACGAGCAGTACTTC.

With respect to this clone: Germline and junction disagree at one end, which may indicate a read error. The chain recombines TRBV7-7 with TRBJ2-1; 12 nucleotides align to TRBD2. CDR1 SSHAT and CDR2 FNYEAQ come from the germline V gene (reference sequence). The CDR3 is made up of 14 amino acids. The CDR3 nucleotides are TGTGCTAGCAGCCCGCTAGCGGGAGGGTATGAGCAGTTCTTC. Residues: CASSPLAGGYEQFF.

The genes are TRBV28 and TRBJ1-5; D unclear. This CDR3 is 15 amino acids long. The V gene's germline CDR1 is MDHEN and CDR2 SYDVKM. Trimming stripped 1 base from V and 2 bases from J, with 9 bases between. The CDR3 nucleotides read TGTGCCAGCAGTTTATTTAGGATGGGCAATCAGCCCCAGCATTTT. It yields the protein CASSLFRMGNQPQHF.

This chain connects TRBV7-9 to TRBJ1-1, with D possibly TRBD1 on 5 matching bases. Germline V lookup: CDR1 SEHNR, CDR2 FQNEAQ (reference sequence). The germline V and J ends were trimmed by 1 base and 3 bases, with 18 bases remaining between them. The CDR3 has 17 amino acids. The CDR3 loop is CASSLGPGTALDTEAFF. The CDR3 bases are TGTGCCAGCAGCTTAGGGCCAGGGACGGCGTTGGACACTGAAGCTTTCTTT.

This chain connects TRBV4-3 to TRBJ2-7, with 9 bases identical to TRBD2. In germline, CDR1 is LGHNA, CDR2 YSLEER. Unmatched junction bases numbered 6, after V lost 2 bases and J lost 1 base. The CDR3 is 16 amino acids. The CDR3 nucleotides read TGCGCCAGCAGCCAAAGTCTAGCGGGGCCTTCCTACGAGCAGTACTTC. Encoded protein: CASSQSLAGPSYEQYF.

In DNA form, the CDR3 reads TGTGCCAGCAGTGACCCGACAGAATCTTATTACGAGCAGTACTTC. It encodes CASSDPTESYYEQYF. V gene TRBV6-1 combines with J gene TRBJ2-7; TRBD1 might be the D (5 bases). The CDR3 is 15 residues long. Trimming cost V 3 bases and J 4 bases, with 16 bases left between them. Germline values: CDR1 MNHNS, CDR2 SASEGT.

The rearrangement uses TRBV11-2 and TRBJ2-1; D is unresolved. Germline V gene data show CDR1 as SGHAT and CDR2 as FQNNGV. This CDR3 comprises 14 residues. V lost 5 bases and J lost 4, with 12 bases in between. CDR3 in amino acids: CASSPPLGYNEQFF. The CDR3 DNA sequence: TGTGCCAGCAGCCCCCCCCTCGGGTACAATGAGCAGTTCTTC.

The chain is built from TRBV6-6 and TRBJ2-3; D gene uncertain. Germline CDR1 reads MNHNY; CDR2 reads SVGAGI (reference sequence). V lost 6 bases and J 4 bases, leaving 5 bases between the germline ends. This CDR3 comprises 11 residues. CDR3 residues: CASRFSDTQYF. In nucleotides, the CDR3 is TGTGCCAGCAGGTTCTCAGATACGCAGTATTTT.

CDR3 nucleotide sequence: TGTGCCAGCAGTTTCAACAGCTACGAGCAGTACTTC. Its protein product is CASSFNSYEQYF. This chain links TRBV2 with TRBJ2-7; D unclear. Between the trimmed V and J ends, which lost 5 bases and 3 bases, there was a span of 8 bases. This CDR3 spans 12 amino acids. CDR1 and CDR2 (germline): SNHLY, FYNNEI.

The chain couples TRBV28 to TRBJ2-1; the match to TRBD2 covers 10 bases. The CDR3 sequence is 14 residues long. With V trimmed by 10 bases and J by 4 bases, 7 bases remained unmatched. Germline V gene data show CDR1 as MDHEN and CDR2 as SYDVKM. CDR3 sequence (DNA): TGTGCCACGCTAGCGGGAGTAGGATACAATGAGCAGTTCTTC. It encodes CATLAGVGYNEQFF.

This chain links TRBV7-2 with TRBJ2-6; D ambiguous. Trimming took off 4 bases at V and 2 bases at J, with 6 bases between the two ends. The CDR3 spans 14 residues. Germline lookup yields CDR1 SGHTA and CDR2 FQGNSA. This CDR3 reads CASSSGPGANVLTF. Here the CDR3 DNA reads TGTGCCAGCAGCTCGGGCCCTGGGGCCAACGTCCTGACTTTC.

The table lists this clone with many counts. The chain recombines TRBV5-5 with TRBJ2-1, with D unclear. V was cut by 6 bases and J by 0 bases, with 13 bases left in between. Germline V lookup: CDR1 SGHKS, CDR2 YYEKEE (reference sequence). The CDR3 covers 15 residues. The CDR3 DNA sequence: TGTGCCAGCACCCTCGGCGGAAGCTCCTACAATGAGCAGTTCTTC. Translating gives CASTLGGSSYNEQFF. Full variable domain (missing parts from reference TRBV5-5 and TRBJ2-1): DAGVTQSPTHLIKTRGQQVTLRCSPISGHKSVSWYQQVLGQGPQFIFQYYEKEERGRGNFPDRFSARQFPNYSSELNVNALLLGDSALYLCASTLGGSSYNEQFFGPGTRLTVL.

The chain links TRBV9 to TRBJ2-5; TRBD2 matches 12 bases. This CDR3 contains 15 residues. Germline assignment: CDR1 SGDLS and CDR2 YYNGEE. With V trimmed by 4 bases and J by 5 bases, 6 bases remained unmatched. This CDR3 is CASSPWTSGMETQYF. The CDR3 nucleotides read TGTGCCAGCAGCCCTTGGACTAGCGGGATGGAGACCCAGTACTTC.

V and J are TRBV5-8 and TRBJ1-1; D is perhaps TRBD1 (6 bases). Trimming shortened V by 2 bases and J by 0 bases, and 8 bases separated the two germline ends. The CDR3 sequence is 14 residues long. Germline CDR1 is SGHTS and CDR2 is YDEGEE. CDR3 bases: TGTGCCAGCAGCTTCGGGGGCCTGAACACTGAAGCTTTCTTT. Residues: CASSFGGLNTEAFF.